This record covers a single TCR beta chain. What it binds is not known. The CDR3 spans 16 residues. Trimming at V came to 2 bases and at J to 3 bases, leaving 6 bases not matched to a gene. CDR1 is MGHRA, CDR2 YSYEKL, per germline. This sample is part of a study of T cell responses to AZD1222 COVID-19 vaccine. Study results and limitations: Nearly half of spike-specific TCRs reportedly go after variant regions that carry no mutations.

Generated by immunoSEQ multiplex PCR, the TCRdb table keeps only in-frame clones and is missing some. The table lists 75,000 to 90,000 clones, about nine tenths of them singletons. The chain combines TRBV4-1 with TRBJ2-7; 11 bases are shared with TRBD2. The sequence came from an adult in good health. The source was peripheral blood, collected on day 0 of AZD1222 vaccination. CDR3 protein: CASSQLLAGANYEQYF. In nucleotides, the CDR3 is TGCGCCAGCAGCCAACTACTAGCGGGGGCAAACTACGAGCAGTACTTC.